The 18 T cell receptor beta chains listed next were all sequenced from one sample in a study of breast tumors, draining lymph nodes, adjacent tissues. Samples came from axillary lymph nodes draining the breast cancer. TCRdb ran MiXCR on the multiplex PCR reads and lists one entry per CDR3 protein. Among 160,000 or so distinct CDR3 sequences listed, around 35% were seen once. Material: axillary lymph node tissue. Every receptor here comes from a female donor with breast cancer. Some clones in this sample may be carry-over from other donors' samples.

The chain joins TRBV27 to TRBJ1-3; D not certain. V shed 4 bases and J shed 2 bases, with 6 bases lying between them. The germline CDR1 and CDR2 sequences are MNHEY and SMNVEV (reference sequence). CDR3 size: 13 residues. The CDR3 DNA follows: TGTGCCAGCAGTTCTGGGCCTGGAAACACCATATATTTT. This translates into CASSSGPGNTIYF.

A note on this clonotype: With a much larger clone just one base away, this may be a read error. This sequence joins TRBV27 and TRBJ1-6; D not certain. The CDR3 runs to 12 residues. The germline CDR1 and CDR2 sequences are MNHEY and SMNVEV (reference sequence). Trimming shortened V by 4 bases and J by 8 bases, and 6 bases separated the two germline ends. CDR3 in DNA: TGTGCCAGCAGTTCGTATGATTCACCCCTCCACTTT. Translation: CASSSYDSPLHF.

J is TRBJ1-5 and V is TRBV13, with D perhaps TRBD1 (5 bases). In germline, CDR1 is PRHDT, CDR2 FYEKMQ (reference sequence). The CDR3 is 15 residues long. V lost 0 bases, J lost 7 bases, and 13 bases lay in between. CDR3 region: CASSLGGTKRQPQHF. CDR3 DNA: TGTGCCAGCAGCTTAGGGGGGACTAAGAGGCAGCCCCAGCATTTT.

This clonotype appeared a few times. This may be a read error: a much more frequent sequence differs by one nucleotide. This chain joins TRBV7-2 and TRBJ2-3; tentative D call: TRBD2 (8 bases). V dropped 5 bases and J dropped 10 bases, with 28 bases sitting between them. CDR3 length: 17 amino acids. The V gene's germline CDR1 is SGHTA and CDR2 FQGNSA. Here the CDR3 DNA reads TGTGCCAGCAGCATAATGACTAGCGCCCTCAGGGGGGATCCGCAGTATTTT. Translating it yields CASSIMTSALRGDPQYF.

This clonotype was seen more than once but under ten times. The genes are TRBV20-1 and TRBJ2-4, with 8 bases fitting TRBD2. The CDR3 consists of 14 residues. V dropped 6 bases and J dropped 0; count of bases not matched to a gene: 4. Germline values: CDR1 DFQATT, CDR2 SNEGSKA (reference sequence). CDR3 DNA sequence: TGCAGTGCCCCAGCGGGGGTAGCCAAAAACATTCAGTACTTC. As protein: CSAPAGVAKNIQYF.

To note about this clonotype: One junction end disagrees with the germline gene, perhaps due to a read error. The chain couples TRBV15 to TRBJ2-2, with TRBD1 identical over 8 bases. CDR3 length: 15 residues. Germline V gene lookup returns CDR1 LNHNV and CDR2 YYDKDF (reference sequence). CDR3 sequence (DNA): TGCGCCACCAGCCAGAGCAGGGGGCGAACCGTGGAGCTGTTTTTT. This translates into CATSQSRGRTVELFF.

The sample holds one count of this clonotype. The chain uses TRBV10-3 and TRBJ2-3; 10 bases are a match to TRBD1. Germline V gene data show CDR1 as ENHRY and CDR2 as SYGVKD. Unmatched junction bases numbered 7, after V lost 6 bases and J lost 4 bases. The CDR3 is 15 residues long. The CDR3 coding sequence is TGTGCCATCAGGTCCCCGACAGGGGGCGCAGATACGCAGTATTTT. This gives the protein CAIRSPTGGADTQYF.

This clonotype came up many times. The genes are TRBV12-3 or TRBV12-4 and TRBJ1-2, with 9 bases matching TRBD1. The CDR3 has 16 amino acids. The V gene end was trimmed by 5 bases and the J gene end by 0 bases; junction bases not matched to a gene: 7. The CDR3 sequence is CASSRQGGATNYGYTF. As DNA, the CDR3 is TGTGCCAGCAGTAGACAGGGGGGGGCTACTAACTATGGCTACACCTTC.

This clonotype showed up many times. The rearrangement uses TRBV19 and TRBJ1-4, with a weak D call TRBD1 (6 bases). In germline, CDR1 is LNHDA, CDR2 SQIVND (reference sequence). The length of the CDR3 is 12 residues. Trimming took off 5 bases at V and 17 bases at J, with 18 bases between the two ends. Here the CDR3 DNA reads TGTGCCAGTAGTTTTCGACAGGCGGATGTATTTTTT. Amino acids: CASSFRQADVFF.

There are many counts of this clonotype. CDR3 amino acids: CASILPGGRGHGYTF. Written as DNA, the CDR3 is TGTGCCAGCATCCTTCCAGGGGGTCGGGGGCATGGCTACACCTTC. The chain uses TRBV6-1 and TRBJ1-2; TRBD1 aligns across 7 bases. CDR3 length: 15 amino acids. V was pared by 7 bases and J by 6 bases, with 14 bases of the junction left unmatched. Per germline, CDR1 MNHNS and CDR2 SASEGT.

A word on this clonotype: Given a much more abundant clone one base away, this may be a read error. V gene TRBV6-6 combines with J gene TRBJ2-7, with 9 bases lining up with TRBD1. The CDR3 totals 17 residues. CDR1 MNHNY and CDR2 SVGAGI come from the germline V gene (reference sequence). The CDR3 loop is CASSHPNRGQLTYERYF. The CDR3 bases are TGTGCCAGCAGTCACCCCAACAGGGGGCAATTGACCTACGAGCGGTACTTC.

This clonotype was counted ten times or more. The CDR3 protein is CSVGQGAGTQYF. DNA for the CDR3: TGCAGCGTGGGACAGGGGGCCGGGACCCAGTACTTC. The chain recombines TRBV29-1 with TRBJ2-5; 12 bases line up with TRBD1. Germline-derived CDR1 and CDR2 are SQVTM and ANQGSEA. The CDR3 is made up of 12 amino acids. J was trimmed by 7 bases and V by 6 bases; bases with no gene match: 3.

The chain has TRBV20-1 and TRBJ2-7; 11 bases match TRBD2. The length of the CDR3 is 24 residues. From germline, CDR1 is DFQATT and CDR2 SNEGSKA (reference sequence). J lost 3 bases, V lost 4 bases, and 35 bases had no gene match. Here the CDR3 DNA reads TGCAGTGCTACATTCAGCTGGGACAGGGATGAGCTAGCGGGAGGCGGTCGCGGTTACTACGAGCAGTACTTC. Amino acid sequence: CSATFSWDRDELAGGGRGYYEQYF.

This clonotype was observed at least ten times. The chain employs TRBV6-1 and TRBJ1-5; 8 bases agree with TRBD1. Germline loops: CDR1 MNHNS, CDR2 SASEGT. The CDR3 loop spans 17 amino acids. V lost 4 bases and J lost 0; bases outside the gene matches: 8. The CDR3 sequence: CASSAPDRDYSNQPQHF. The CDR3 DNA reads TGTGCCAGCAGTGCCCCGGACAGGGATTATAGCAATCAGCCCCAGCATTTT.

The rearrangement joins TRBV5-6 to TRBJ2-2, with 10 nucleotides matching TRBD1. The V gene's germline CDR1 is SGHDT and CDR2 YYEEEE. CDR3 size: 14 residues. V lost 4 bases and J lost 8; bases outside the gene matches: 5. CDR3 residues: CASSLGQGQGELFF. The CDR3 DNA reads TGTGCCAGCAGCCTGGGACAGGGGCAAGGGGAGCTGTTTTTT.

The chain couples TRBV5-4 to TRBJ2-1; TRBD1 aligns across 8 bases. The germline V gene encodes CDR1 SGHNT and CDR2 YYREEE (reference sequence). The V segment lost 0 bases and the J segment 10 bases; nucleotides outside the gene matches: 6. CDR3 length: 14 residues. The CDR3 loop is CASSLENRGKEQFF. CDR3 bases: TGTGCCAGCAGCTTGGAGAACAGGGGGAAGGAGCAGTTCTTC.

This clonotype was found many times. A read error may be the cause here, since a much bigger clone is one base away. J is TRBJ1-2 and V is TRBV7-9, with TRBD1 identical over 9 bases. The length of the CDR3 is 15 residues. Germline CDR1 reads SEHNR; CDR2 reads FQNEAQ (reference sequence). CDR3 residues: CASSPSFNRGQGYPF. As DNA, the CDR3 is TGTGCCAGCAGCCCATCATTTAACAGGGGGCAGGGCTACCCCTTC.

The chain recombines TRBV6-6 with TRBJ2-7; TRBD1 is a possible D gene (6 bases). The V and J ends lost 4 bases and 4 bases respectively, with 14 bases between them. Germline V gives CDR1 MNHNY, CDR2 SVGAGI (reference sequence). CDR3 length: 14 residues. The CDR3 nucleotides read TGTGCCAGCAGTTGCCTTTTTGGACAGTACGAGCAGTACTTC. It translates to CASSCLFGQYEQYF.